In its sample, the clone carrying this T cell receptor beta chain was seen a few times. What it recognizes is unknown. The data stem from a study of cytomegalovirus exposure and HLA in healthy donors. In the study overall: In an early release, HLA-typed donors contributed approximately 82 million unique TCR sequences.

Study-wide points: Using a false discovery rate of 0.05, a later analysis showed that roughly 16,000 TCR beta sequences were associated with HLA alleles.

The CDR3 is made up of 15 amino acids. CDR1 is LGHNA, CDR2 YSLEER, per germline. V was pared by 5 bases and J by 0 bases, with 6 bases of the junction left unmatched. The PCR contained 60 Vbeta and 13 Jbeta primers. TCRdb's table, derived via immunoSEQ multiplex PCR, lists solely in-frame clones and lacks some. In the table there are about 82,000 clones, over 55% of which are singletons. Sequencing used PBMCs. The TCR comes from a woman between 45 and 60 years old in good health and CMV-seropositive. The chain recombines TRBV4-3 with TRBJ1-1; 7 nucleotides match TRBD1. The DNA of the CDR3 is TGCGCCAGCAGCACCCTGACAGGGATGAACACTGAAGCTTTCTTT. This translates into CASSTLTGMNTEAFF.